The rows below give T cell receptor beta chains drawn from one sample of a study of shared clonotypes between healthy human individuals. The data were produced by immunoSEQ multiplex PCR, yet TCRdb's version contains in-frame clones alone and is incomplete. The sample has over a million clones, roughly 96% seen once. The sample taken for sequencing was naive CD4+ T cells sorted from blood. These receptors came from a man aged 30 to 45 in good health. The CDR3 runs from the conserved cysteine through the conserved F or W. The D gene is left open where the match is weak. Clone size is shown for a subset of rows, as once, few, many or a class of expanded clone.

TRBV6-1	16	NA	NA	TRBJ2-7	TGTGCCAGCAGTGAACCGGACTTGCGGAATACCTACGAGCAGTACTTC	CASSEPDLRNTYEQYF
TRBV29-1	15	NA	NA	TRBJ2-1	TGCAGCGTTGGTCCTACGGGTAGCTCCTACAATGAGCAGTTCTTC	CSVGPTGSSYNEQFF
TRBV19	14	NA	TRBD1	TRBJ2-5	TGTGCCAGTAGGGGCACAGGGGTCGGGGAGACCCAGTACTTC	CASRGTGVGETQYF
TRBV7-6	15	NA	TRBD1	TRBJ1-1	TGTGCCAGCAGCTTAAAAGCAGGGGGCGCAGGCGAAGCTTTCTTT	CASSLKAGGAGEAFF
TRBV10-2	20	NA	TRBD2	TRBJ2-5	TGCGCCAGCAGTGCCGCCCGGACCTTTACGACTAGCGGCATCCAAGAGACCCAGTACTTC	CASSAARTFTTSGIQETQYF
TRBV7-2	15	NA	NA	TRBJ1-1	TGTGCCAGCAGCCCAACATACTCCTCGAACACTGAAGCTTTCTTT	CASSPTYSSNTEAFF
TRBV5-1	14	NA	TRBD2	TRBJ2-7	TGCGCCAGCAGCCTAGCGGGAGATTCCTACGAGCAGTACTTC	CASSLAGDSYEQYF
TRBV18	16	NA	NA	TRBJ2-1	TGTGCCAGCTCACCGCAACAGCGGGCGCCTTACAATGAGCAGTTCTTC	CASSPQQRAPYNEQFF
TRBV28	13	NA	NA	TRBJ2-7	TGTGCCAGCACCAACAGTGCATCCTACGAGCAGTACTTC	CASTNSASYEQYF
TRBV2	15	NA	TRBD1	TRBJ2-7	TGTGCCAGCAGTGTGGGGGACAGCACTCTCTACGAGCAGTACTTC	CASSVGDSTLYEQYF
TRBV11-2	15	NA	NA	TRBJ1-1	TGTGCCAGCAGCAACGGAGGGGTGAGGAACACTGAAGCTTTCTTT	CASSNGGVRNTEAFF
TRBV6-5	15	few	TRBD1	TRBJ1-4	TGTGCCAGCAGACCCGGACAGGGGGTTAATGAAAAACTGTTTTTT	CASRPGQGVNEKLFF
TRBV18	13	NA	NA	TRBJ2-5	TGTGCCAGCTCACCCCGGGAGACTGAGACCCAGTACTTC	CASSPRETETQYF
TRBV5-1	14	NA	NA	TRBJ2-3	TGCGCCAGCAGCTTGTCCGGGAGCACAGATACGCAGTATTTT	CASSLSGSTDTQYF
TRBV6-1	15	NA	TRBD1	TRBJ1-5	TGTGCCAGCAGTAACAGGGGTGGAAGAAATCAGCCCCAGCATTTT	CASSNRGGRNQPQHF
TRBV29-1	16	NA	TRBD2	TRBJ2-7	TGCAGCGCCACGGGGGGCACCGGGACTAGCTCCTACGAGCAGTACTTC	CSATGGTGTSSYEQYF
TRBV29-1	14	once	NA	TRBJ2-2	TGCAGCGTTCAGACGGGAGTACTCACCGGGGAGCTGTTTTTT	CSVQTGVLTGELFF
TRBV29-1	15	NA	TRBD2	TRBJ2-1	TGCAGCGTTGAGTTGGGTAGCGGGAGCTACAATGAGCAGTTCTTC	CSVELGSGSYNEQFF
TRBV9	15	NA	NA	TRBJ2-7	TGTGCCAGCAGCGTAGAGGCGGGGAAAACCTACGAGCAGTACTTC	CASSVEAGKTYEQYF
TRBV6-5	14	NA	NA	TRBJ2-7	TGTGCCAGCAGCCCGACCCATGGAGGCTACGAGCAGTACTTC	CASSPTHGGYEQYF
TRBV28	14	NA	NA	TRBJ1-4	TGTGCCAGCAGTTTCTACGGCCGTCCACTTAGCCTGTTTTTT	CASSFYGRPLSLFF
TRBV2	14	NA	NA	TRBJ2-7	TGTGCCAGCAAAGTAGAGACCTCGAGGGGCGAGCAGTACTTC	CASKVETSRGEQYF
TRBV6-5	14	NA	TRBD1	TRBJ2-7	TGTGCCAGCAGGCCGGGACAGAGCTCCTACGAGCAGTACTTC	CASRPGQSSYEQYF
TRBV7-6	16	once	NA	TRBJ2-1	TGTGCCAGCAGCGACCGCCTCAGGAGTCGCTACAATGAGCAGTTCTTC	CASSDRLRSRYNEQFF
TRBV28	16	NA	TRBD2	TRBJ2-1	TGTGCCAGCAGGAGCCCTAGCGGGAGCTCCTACAATGAGCAGTTCTTC	CASRSPSGSSYNEQFF
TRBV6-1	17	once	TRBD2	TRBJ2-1	TGTGCCAGCAGTGAAAGAACTAGCGGGAGCAAACACAATGAGCAGTTCTTC	CASSERTSGSKHNEQFF
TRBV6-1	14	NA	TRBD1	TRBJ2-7	TGTGCCAGCAGGTCCGGGACAGGGACCTACGAGCAGTACTTC	CASRSGTGTYEQYF
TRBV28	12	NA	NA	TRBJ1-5	TGTGCCAGCAGTTTAGGGGTCATCCCCCAGCATTTT	CASSLGVIPQHF
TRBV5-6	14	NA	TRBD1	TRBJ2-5	TGTGCCAGCAGCCGGACAGGGACGCGGGAGACCCAGTACTTC	CASSRTGTRETQYF
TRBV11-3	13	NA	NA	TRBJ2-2	TGTGCCAGCAGCTTAGTGACATCCGGGGAGCTGTTTTTT	CASSLVTSGELFF
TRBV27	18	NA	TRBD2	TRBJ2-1	TGTGCCAGCAGTTCCACGACAGGGACTAGCGGGATTTACAATGAGCAGTTCTTC	CASSSTTGTSGIYNEQFF
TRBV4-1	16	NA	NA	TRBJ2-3	TGCGCCAGCAGCCACACAAGGTTTTCTAGCACAGATACGCAGTATTTT	CASSHTRFSSTDTQYF
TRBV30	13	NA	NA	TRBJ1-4	TGTGCCTGGAGTAGTTTAGAGGGATGGAAACTGTTTTTT	CAWSSLEGWKLFF
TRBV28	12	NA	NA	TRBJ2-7	TGTGCCAGCAGTGGACTGCCCTACGAGCAGTACTTC	CASSGLPYEQYF
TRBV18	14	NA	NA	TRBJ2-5	TGTGCCAGCTCACCCCCGGGGGCGCGAGAGACCCAGTACTTC	CASSPPGARETQYF
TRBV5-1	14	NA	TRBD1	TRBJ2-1	TGCGCCAGCAGCTCGCAGGGGGCAGGGAATGAGCAGTTCTTC	CASSSQGAGNEQFF
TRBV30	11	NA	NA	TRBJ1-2	TGTGCCTGGAGTGTATACGATGGCTACACCTTC	CAWSVYDGYTF
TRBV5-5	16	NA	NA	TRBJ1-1	TGTGCCAGCAGCCACAGGGCTCGTGGTCTGGACACTGAAGCTTTCTTT	CASSHRARGLDTEAFF
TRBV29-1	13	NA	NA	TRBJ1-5	TGCAGCGTTGAGGTCAGTTCGGATCAGCCCCAGCATTTT	CSVEVSSDQPQHF
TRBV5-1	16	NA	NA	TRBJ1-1	TGCGCCAGCAGCTTGGGAGGGTTGACCGTGGACACTGAAGCTTTCTTT	CASSLGGLTVDTEAFF
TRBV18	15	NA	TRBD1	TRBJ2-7	TGTGCCAGCTCACTTTCCGGGACAGGGTCCAACGAGCAGTACTTC	CASSLSGTGSNEQYF
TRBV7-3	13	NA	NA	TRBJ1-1	TGTGCCAGCAGCTCCCTACACCGCACTGAAGCTTTCTTT	CASSSLHRTEAFF
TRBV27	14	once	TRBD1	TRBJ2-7	TGTGCCAGCAGCTCCGGGACAGAGTACTACGAGCAGTACTTC	CASSSGTEYYEQYF
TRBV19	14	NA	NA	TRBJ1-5	TGTGCCAGTAGTCCTTACGGACAGCACCAGCCCCAGCATTTT	CASSPYGQHQPQHF
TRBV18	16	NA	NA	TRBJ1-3	TGTGCCAGCTCACCACCTGGGGGGCTGTCTGGAAACACCATATATTTT	CASSPPGGLSGNTIYF